This entry describes one T cell receptor (beta chain). This entry is derived from a study of shared T cell receptors in the human thymus. Sequencing used immunoSEQ multiplex PCR; TCRdb keeps in-frame clones, though not all of them. The top ten hold 0.0094% of the sample, which has some 660,000 clones, around 87% seen once. The CDR3 runs 17 residues. V was trimmed by 3 bases and J by 7 bases, leaving 22 bases between them. CDR1 is MGHRA, CDR2 YSYEKL, per germline. This same sample was also taken into another study, of human thymus T cells. Per that study: The donors were infants in Finland with congenital heart defects, otherwise immunologically healthy. Both thymic and peripheral blood repertoires showed apparently biased V and J usage.

V is TRBV4-1 and J is TRBJ2-4; the D gene is possibly TRBD1 (8 bases). Sequencing was performed on thymocytes. The TCR originated in a boy in the first two years of life with a congenital heart defect. CDR3 sequence: CASSHYVGTGGGNIQYF. CDR3 bases: TGCGCCAGCAGCCACTATGTGGGAACAGGGGGGGGTAACATTCAGTACTTC.